The 12 T cell receptor beta chains below come from one sample, sequenced in a study of PD-L1 blockade in urothelial cancer. Here immunoSEQ multiplex PCR was the method, and the copy in TCRdb shows in-frame clones only, minus some. The repertoire consists of 70,000 or so clones, with around 90% occurring once and the leading ten covering around 3.3%. The sample in question was PBMCs, obtained around atezolizumab (anti-PD-L1) treatment. The origin of the receptors is a man between 60 and 75 years old with urothelial cancer.

This clone has a single count. J is TRBJ2-5 and V is TRBV7-8; 10 bases agree with TRBD1. Per the germline V gene, CDR1 is SGHVS and CDR2 is FQNEAQ. The CDR3 consists of 16 residues. V dropped 2 bases and J dropped 3; count of bases not matched to a gene: 6. CDR3 loop: CASSLLSGTGEETQYF. The DNA for the CDR3 is TGTGCCAGCAGCTTACTATCCGGGACAGGGGAAGAGACCCAGTACTTC.

This clone appeared a single time. The gene calls are TRBV5-4 and TRBJ1-1; TRBD1 is a possible D gene (5 bases). The CDR3 has 14 amino acids. CDR1 is SGHNT and CDR2 is YYREEE in the germline V gene (reference sequence). V shed 4 bases and J shed 6 bases, with 16 bases lying between them. Written as DNA, the CDR3 is TGTGCCAGCAGCCGGGCAGGGAAGTACCCTGAAGCTTTCTTT. Translating gives CASSRAGKYPEAFF.

V gene TRBV29-1 combines with J gene TRBJ1-1, with 7 bases aligning to TRBD1. V lost 4 bases to trimming and J lost 6 bases; unmatched junction nucleotides: 11. Germline loops: CDR1 SQVTM, CDR2 ANQGSEA. The CDR3 contains 14 residues. In DNA form, the CDR3 reads TGCAGCGTTGCCCCACAGGGGTGGCCTCCTGAAGCTTTCTTT. Amino acid sequence: CSVAPQGWPPEAFF. The full variable domain, with the rest looked up from reference TRBV29-1 and TRBJ1-1, is SAVISQKPSRDICQRGTSLTIQCQVDSQVTMMFWYRQQPGQSLTLIATANQGSEATYESGFVIDKFPISRPNLTFSTLTVSNMSPEDSSIYLCSVAPQGWPPEAFFGQGTRLTVV.

The chain couples TRBV6-5 to TRBJ1-2; TRBD1 agrees at 8 bases. The V segment lost 5 bases and the J segment 3 bases; nucleotides outside the gene matches: 5. Germline lookup yields CDR1 MNHEY and CDR2 SVGAGI. The CDR3 spans 14 residues. The CDR3 loop is CASSHGQGDYGYTF. DNA of the CDR3: TGTGCCAGCAGTCATGGACAGGGAGACTATGGCTACACCTTC.

The J gene is TRBJ2-3, the V gene TRBV19, with D maybe TRBD2 (5 bases). Trimming took 0 bases from V and 3 from J, leaving 10 bases between them. CDR1 and CDR2 from the germline V gene are LNHDA and SQIVND (reference sequence). The CDR3 consists of 15 residues. The CDR3 spells CASSIDQSGTDTQYF. For the CDR3, the DNA is TGTGCCAGTAGTATAGATCAAAGCGGAACAGATACGCAGTATTTT.

The chain links TRBV19 to TRBJ1-2, with 7 bases identical to TRBD1. V lost 3 bases and J lost 4; bases outside the gene matches: 5. This CDR3 is 14 amino acids long. CDR1 and CDR2 (germline): LNHDA, SQIVND (reference sequence). CDR3 sequence (DNA): TGTGCCAGTAGTATCATCCGGGACAGCTATGGCTACACCTTC. The encoded protein is CASSIIRDSYGYTF.

This chain uses TRBV28 with TRBJ2-2; TRBD2 aligns across 14 bases. This CDR3 spans 18 amino acids. With 6 bases clipped from V and 5 bases from J, the junction kept 11 bases outside the gene matches. CDR1 MDHEN and CDR2 SYDVKM come from the germline V gene. This CDR3 is CASSQWGLAGARTGELFF. CDR3 DNA: TGTGCCAGCAGCCAATGGGGACTAGCGGGAGCTAGGACCGGGGAGCTGTTTTTT.

This chain joins TRBV5-4 and TRBJ1-1, with D possibly being TRBD1 (6 bases). The CDR3 totals 14 residues. Germline V CDR1 and CDR2: SGHNT, YYREEE (reference sequence). The V end lost 1 base, the J end lost 1 base, and 8 bases lay between the germline ends. CDR3 loop: CASSLNRANTEAFF. CDR3 sequence (DNA): TGTGCCAGCAGCTTGAACAGGGCGAACACTGAAGCTTTCTTT.

This chain links TRBV7-9 with TRBJ2-5; 7 positions match TRBD1. The J segment lost 5 bases and the V segment lost 7 bases, leaving 16 bases of the junction unmatched. Germline assignment: CDR1 SEHNR and CDR2 FQNEAQ (reference sequence). There are 16 residues in the CDR3. The chain's CDR3 is CASTFPTGAIRETQYF. The CDR3 DNA is TGTGCCAGCACCTTTCCCACAGGGGCCATAAGGGAGACCCAGTACTTC.

The chain carries TRBV7-2 and TRBJ2-5, with 8 bases that match TRBD2. V was clipped by 5 bases and J by 4 bases; unmatched bases: 9. This CDR3 has 15 amino acids. Germline V CDR1 and CDR2: SGHTA, FQGNSA. CDR3 sequence reads: CASSTTSGVRETQYF. The CDR3 DNA reads TGTGCCAGCAGCACTACTAGCGGAGTGAGAGAGACCCAGTACTTC.

The V and J genes are TRBV7-2 and TRBJ1-1; unclear D gene. This CDR3 region has 14 residues. Germline V gene sequence: CDR1 SGHTA, CDR2 FQGNSA. Trimming took 1 base from V and 1 from J, leaving 7 bases between them. Written as DNA, the CDR3 is TGTGCCAGCAGCTTAGGTGGTAGGAACACTGAAGCTTTCTTT. Amino acid sequence: CASSLGGRNTEAFF.

The chain couples TRBV11-3 to TRBJ2-1; D is undetermined. CDR1 is SGHNT, CDR2 YENEEA, per germline. Trimming pared 0 bases from V and 5 bases from J, leaving 5 bases between. The CDR3 totals 13 residues. Here the CDR3 reads CASSLEQNNEQFF. CDR3 bases: TGTGCCAGCAGCTTAGAACAAAACAATGAGCAGTTCTTC.